This record covers a single T cell receptor (beta chain). Per the original methods: For nucleated cells, counts were estimated from reference gene primer amplification. TCRdb keeps only in-frame clones here, not all; method: immunoSEQ multiplex PCR. Clonal size and the V and J genes are those of that table, whereas D and trimming came from the DNA. The sample has a few hundred thousand clones; 70% to 90% are singletons. These data are taken from a study of blood T cell repertoires in COVID-19. Study summary: Collection of acute and convalescent COVID-19 samples took place in the United States, Italy and Spain. PBMCs, B-cell-depleted T cells, or T cells provided the cDNA or gDNA that made up the material.

Germline CDR1 is SGHRS and CDR2 is YFSETQ. V shed 5 bases and J shed 5 bases, with 22 bases lying between them. The CDR3 length is 16 residues. Sequenced: peripheral blood. This receptor was identified in a man aged 50 to 59 with active or convalescent COVID-19. The chain is built from TRBV5-1 and TRBJ2-5; D perhaps matches TRBD2 (6 bases). The CDR3 region has the DNA TGCGCCAGCAGGTCCTCACCCGGGACTTCCCTGGAGACCCAGTACTTC. Translation: CASRSSPGTSLETQYF.